The present TCR beta chain was sequenced within a study of blood T cell repertoires in COVID-19. Sequencing was performed with immunoSEQ multiplex PCR; in TCRdb, only in-frame clones are kept and a portion is missing. Of around 700,000 clones listed, about 90% are singletons. The germline CDR1 and CDR2 sequences are SGHDT and YYEEEE. After removal of 4 bases from V and 1 base from J, the junction contained 8 bases not matched to a gene. There are 16 residues in the CDR3. This chain links TRBV5-6 with TRBJ2-7; TRBD1 matches at 10 bases. The specimen sequenced was peripheral blood. The TCR was taken from a woman aged 18-29 years with acute or convalescent COVID-19. The CDR3 is CASSPTGGRLSYEQYF. The CDR3, as DNA: TGTGCCAGCAGCCCGACAGGGGGCAGATTGTCCTACGAGCAGTACTTC.